These T cell receptor beta chains were read from a single sample in a study of shared clonotypes between healthy human individuals. Method: immunoSEQ multiplex PCR; TCRdb's copy keeps in-frame clones and lacks some. The data hold hundreds of thousands of clones, with roughly 72% observed a single time. The material sequenced was PBMCs. These receptors were obtained from a woman aged 35 to 49 in good health. Some clones in this sample may be carry-over from other donors' samples. The CDR3 runs from the conserved cysteine through the conserved F or W. D genes are given only for firm matches. Size is stated for part of the rows, as once, few or many counts, or as a class when the clone is expanded.

d_call: TRBD2
clone_size: NA
v_call: TRBV4-2
j_call: TRBJ2-1
cdr3_aa: CASSHVTSGGYNEQFF
cdr3_nt: TGTGCCAGCAGCCACGTCACTAGCGGGGGCTACAATGAGCAGTTCTTC

d_call: TRBD2
clone_size: NA
v_call: TRBV27
j_call: TRBJ2-1
cdr3_aa: CASSLGLAGVYEQFF
cdr3_nt: TGTGCCAGCAGTTTAGGGCTAGCGGGAGTTTATGAGCAGTTCTTC

d_call: TRBD1
clone_size: NA
v_call: TRBV9
j_call: TRBJ2-7
cdr3_aa: CASSVGTGTYEQYF
cdr3_nt: TGTGCCAGCAGCGTCGGGACAGGGACCTACGAGCAGTACTTC

d_call: TRBD2
clone_size: NA
v_call: TRBV19
j_call: TRBJ2-1
cdr3_aa: CASSIWRENNEQFF
cdr3_nt: TGTGCCAGTAGTATTTGGCGGGAGAACAATGAGCAGTTCTTC

d_call: NA
clone_size: NA
v_call: TRBV20-1
j_call: TRBJ2-2
cdr3_aa: CSAGRVGELFF
cdr3_nt: TGCAGTGCTGGCCGGGTCGGGGAGCTGTTTTTT

d_call: NA
clone_size: NA
v_call: TRBV28
j_call: TRBJ1-5
cdr3_aa: CASSFPLTLNQPQHF
cdr3_nt: TGTGCCAGCAGTTTCCCCCTCACGTTGAATCAGCCCCAGCATTTT

d_call: NA
clone_size: NA
v_call: TRBV6-1
j_call: TRBJ1-3
cdr3_aa: CASSEAGTGNTIYF
cdr3_nt: TGTGCCAGCAGTGAAGCCGGAACAGGAAACACCATATATTTT

d_call: NA
clone_size: NA
v_call: TRBV19
j_call: TRBJ2-7
cdr3_aa: CASQKAPIYEQYF
cdr3_nt: TGTGCCAGTCAAAAAGCGCCTATCTACGAGCAGTACTTC

d_call: NA
clone_size: NA
v_call: TRBV10-2
j_call: TRBJ2-1
cdr3_aa: CASRRWGDTSYNEQFF
cdr3_nt: TGCGCCAGCAGAAGATGGGGGGACACATCCTACAATGAGCAGTTCTTC

d_call: NA
clone_size: NA
v_call: TRBV18
j_call: TRBJ1-2
cdr3_aa: CASSPPARDGYTF
cdr3_nt: TGTGCCAGCTCACCACCTGCCAGGGATGGCTACACCTTC

d_call: NA
clone_size: NA
v_call: TRBV7-3
j_call: TRBJ1-1
cdr3_aa: CASSAEANTEAFF
cdr3_nt: TGTGCCAGCAGCGCAGAGGCTAACACTGAAGCTTTCTTT

d_call: NA
clone_size: NA
v_call: TRBV5-1
j_call: TRBJ1-4
cdr3_aa: CASSSSGDATNEKLFF
cdr3_nt: TGCGCCAGCAGCTCATCAGGAGATGCAACTAATGAAAAACTGTTTTTT

d_call: NA
clone_size: once
v_call: TRBV5-6
j_call: TRBJ2-1
cdr3_aa: CASSSGFEQFF
cdr3_nt: TGTGCCAGCAGCTCGGGGTTTGAGCAGTTCTTC

d_call: NA
clone_size: few
v_call: TRBV6-1
j_call: TRBJ2-7
cdr3_aa: CASSELSDSTNEQYF
cdr3_nt: TGTGCCAGCAGTGAGTTGTCAGATTCGACCAACGAGCAGTACTTC

d_call: NA
clone_size: NA
v_call: TRBV7-8
j_call: TRBJ1-1
cdr3_aa: CASSEPRQAVTEAFF
cdr3_nt: TGTGCCAGCAGCGAACCTAGACAGGCTGTAACTGAAGCTTTCTTT

d_call: NA
clone_size: NA
v_call: TRBV27
j_call: TRBJ2-3
cdr3_aa: CASTPGRTADTQYF
cdr3_nt: TGTGCCAGCACTCCTGGTAGGACGGCAGATACGCAGTATTTT

d_call: TRBD1
clone_size: NA
v_call: TRBV5-5
j_call: TRBJ1-4
cdr3_aa: CASSLAQGATNEKLFF
cdr3_nt: TGTGCCAGCAGCTTGGCCCAGGGGGCGACGAATGAAAAACTGTTTTTT

d_call: TRBD2
clone_size: NA
v_call: TRBV18
j_call: TRBJ2-1
cdr3_aa: CASSPTRGRASEQFF
cdr3_nt: TGTGCCAGCTCACCAACTCGCGGGAGGGCCTCTGAGCAGTTCTTC

d_call: NA
clone_size: NA
v_call: TRBV7-2
j_call: TRBJ2-5
cdr3_aa: CASSPGEGQTQYF
cdr3_nt: TGTGCCAGCAGCCCAGGCGAGGGTCAGACCCAGTACTTC

d_call: NA
clone_size: NA
v_call: TRBV28
j_call: TRBJ2-6
cdr3_aa: CASEVAVGANVLTF
cdr3_nt: TGTGCCAGCGAAGTTGCTGTTGGGGCCAACGTCCTGACTTTC

d_call: NA
clone_size: NA
v_call: TRBV4-1
j_call: TRBJ1-4
cdr3_aa: CASSQDRVGDLGF
cdr3_nt: TGCGCCAGCAGCCAAGATAGGGTGGGAGATCTAGGCTTT